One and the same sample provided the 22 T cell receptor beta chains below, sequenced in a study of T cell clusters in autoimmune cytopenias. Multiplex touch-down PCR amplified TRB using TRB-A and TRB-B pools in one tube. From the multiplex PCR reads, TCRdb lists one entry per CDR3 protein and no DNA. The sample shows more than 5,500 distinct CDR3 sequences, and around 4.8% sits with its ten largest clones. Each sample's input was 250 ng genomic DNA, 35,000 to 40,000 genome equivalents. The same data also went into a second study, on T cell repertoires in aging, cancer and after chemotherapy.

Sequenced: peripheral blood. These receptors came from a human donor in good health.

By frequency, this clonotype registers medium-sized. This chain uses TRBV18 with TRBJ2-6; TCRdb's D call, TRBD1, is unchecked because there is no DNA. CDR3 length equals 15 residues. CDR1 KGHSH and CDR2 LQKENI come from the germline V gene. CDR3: CASSPDRAGANVLTF.

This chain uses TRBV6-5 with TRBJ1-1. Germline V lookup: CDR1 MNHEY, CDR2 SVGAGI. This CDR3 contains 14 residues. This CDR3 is CASSTRQRNTEAFF.

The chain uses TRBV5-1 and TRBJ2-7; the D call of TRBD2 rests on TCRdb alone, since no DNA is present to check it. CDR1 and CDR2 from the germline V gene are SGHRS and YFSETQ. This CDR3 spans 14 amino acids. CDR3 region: CASSPRTSDYEQYF.

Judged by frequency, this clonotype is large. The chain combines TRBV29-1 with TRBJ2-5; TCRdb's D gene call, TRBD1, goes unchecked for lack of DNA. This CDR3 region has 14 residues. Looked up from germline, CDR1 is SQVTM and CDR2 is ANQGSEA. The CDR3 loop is CSVAGTGDQETQYF.

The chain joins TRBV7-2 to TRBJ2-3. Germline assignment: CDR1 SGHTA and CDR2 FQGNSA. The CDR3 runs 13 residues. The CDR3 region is CASSLRETDTQYF.

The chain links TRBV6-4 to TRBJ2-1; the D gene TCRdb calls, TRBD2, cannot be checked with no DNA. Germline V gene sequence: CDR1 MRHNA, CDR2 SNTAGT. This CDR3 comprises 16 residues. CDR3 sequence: CASSGLAASSYNEQFF.

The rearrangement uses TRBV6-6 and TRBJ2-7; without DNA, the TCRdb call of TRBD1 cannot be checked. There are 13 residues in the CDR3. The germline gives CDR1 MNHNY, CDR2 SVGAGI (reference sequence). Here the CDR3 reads CASSYWGIAEQYF.

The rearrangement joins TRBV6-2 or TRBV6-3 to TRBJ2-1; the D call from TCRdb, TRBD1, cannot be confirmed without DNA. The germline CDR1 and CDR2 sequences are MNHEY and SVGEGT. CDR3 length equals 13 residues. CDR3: CASRGHGANEQFF.

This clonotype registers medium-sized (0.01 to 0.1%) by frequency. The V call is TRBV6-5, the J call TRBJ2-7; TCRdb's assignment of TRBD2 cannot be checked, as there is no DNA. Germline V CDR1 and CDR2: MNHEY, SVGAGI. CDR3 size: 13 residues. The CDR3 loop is CASSGLGTFGPHF.

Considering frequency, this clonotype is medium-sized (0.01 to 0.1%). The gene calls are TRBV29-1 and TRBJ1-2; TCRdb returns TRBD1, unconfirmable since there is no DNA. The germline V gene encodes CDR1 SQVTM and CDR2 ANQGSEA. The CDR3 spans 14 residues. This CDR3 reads CSVEGGGTEYGYTF. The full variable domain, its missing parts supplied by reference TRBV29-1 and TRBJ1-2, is SAVISQKPSRDICQRGTSLTIQCQVDSQVTMMFWYRQQPGQSLTLIATANQGSEATYESGFVIDKFPISRPNLTFSTLTVSNMSPEDSSIYLCSVEGGGTEYGYTFGSGTRLTVV.

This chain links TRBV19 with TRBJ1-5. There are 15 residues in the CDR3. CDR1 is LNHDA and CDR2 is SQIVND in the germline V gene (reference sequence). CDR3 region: CASWERTASNQPQHF.

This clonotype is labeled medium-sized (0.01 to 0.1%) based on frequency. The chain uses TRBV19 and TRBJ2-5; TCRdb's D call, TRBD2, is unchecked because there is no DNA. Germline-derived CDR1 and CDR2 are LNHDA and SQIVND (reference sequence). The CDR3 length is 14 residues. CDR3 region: CASSIGPSQETQYF.

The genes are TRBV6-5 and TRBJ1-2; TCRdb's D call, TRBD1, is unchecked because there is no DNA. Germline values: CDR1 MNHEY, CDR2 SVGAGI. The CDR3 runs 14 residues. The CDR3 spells CASSWGEGPYGYTF.

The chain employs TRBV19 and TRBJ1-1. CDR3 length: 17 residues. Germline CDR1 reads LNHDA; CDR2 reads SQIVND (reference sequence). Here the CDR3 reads CASSIDGQVGGNTEAFF. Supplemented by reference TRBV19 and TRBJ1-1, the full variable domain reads DGGITQSPKYLFRKEGQNVTLSCEQNLNHDAMYWYRQDPGQGLRLIYYSQIVNDFQKGDIAEGYSVSREKKESFPLTVTSAQKNPTAFYLCASSIDGQVGGNTEAFFGQGTRLTVV.

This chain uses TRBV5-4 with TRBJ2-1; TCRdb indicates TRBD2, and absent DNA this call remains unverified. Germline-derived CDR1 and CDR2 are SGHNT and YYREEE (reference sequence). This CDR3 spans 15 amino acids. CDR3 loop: CASSPVAGVGGEQFF. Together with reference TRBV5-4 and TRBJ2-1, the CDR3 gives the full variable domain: ETGVTQSPTHLIKTRGQQVTLRCSSQSGHNTVSWYQQALGQGPQFIFQYYREEENGRGNFPPRFSGLQFPNYSSELNVNALELDDSALYLCASSPVAGVGGEQFFGPGTRLTVL.

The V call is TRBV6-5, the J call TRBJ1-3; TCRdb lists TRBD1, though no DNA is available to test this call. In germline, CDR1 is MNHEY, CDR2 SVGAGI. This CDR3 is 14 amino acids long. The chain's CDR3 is CASSLDRGRSTIYF.

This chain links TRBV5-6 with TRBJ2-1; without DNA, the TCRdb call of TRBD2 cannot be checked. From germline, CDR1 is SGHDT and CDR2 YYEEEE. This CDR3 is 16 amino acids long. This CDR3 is CASALGPTSSYNEQFF. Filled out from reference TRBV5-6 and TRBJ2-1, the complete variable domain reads DAGVTQSPTHLIKTRGQQVTLRCSPKSGHDTVSWYQQALGQGPQFIFQYYEEEERQRGNFPDRFSGHQFPNYSSELNVNALLLGDSALYLCASALGPTSSYNEQFFGPGTRLTVL.

This CDR3 is CASSQPSLVADLGNEQFF. The chain recombines TRBV14 with TRBJ2-1; TCRdb reports TRBD2, a call that lacks DNA to check it against. Germline V gene sequence: CDR1 SGHDN, CDR2 FVKESK. The CDR3 spans 18 residues.

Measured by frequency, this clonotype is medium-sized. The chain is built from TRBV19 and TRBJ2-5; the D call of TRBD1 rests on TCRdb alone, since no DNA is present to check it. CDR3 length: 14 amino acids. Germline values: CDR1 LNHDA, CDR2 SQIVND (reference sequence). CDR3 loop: CASSIQGSGVTQYF.

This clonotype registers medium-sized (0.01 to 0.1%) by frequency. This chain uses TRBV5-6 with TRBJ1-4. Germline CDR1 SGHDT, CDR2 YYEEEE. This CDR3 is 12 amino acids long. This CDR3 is CASSSYSEKLFF.

CDR3 amino acids: CASSPTADRGNQPQHF. The chain recombines TRBV5-6 with TRBJ1-5; TCRdb's D call, TRBD1, is unchecked because there is no DNA. This CDR3 spans 16 amino acids. Germline V CDR1 and CDR2: SGHDT, YYEEEE. The entire variable domain, with the rest obtained from reference TRBV5-6 and TRBJ1-5, is as follows: DAGVTQSPTHLIKTRGQQVTLRCSPKSGHDTVSWYQQALGQGPQFIFQYYEEEERQRGNFPDRFSGHQFPNYSSELNVNALLLGDSALYLCASSPTADRGNQPQHFGDGTRLSIL.

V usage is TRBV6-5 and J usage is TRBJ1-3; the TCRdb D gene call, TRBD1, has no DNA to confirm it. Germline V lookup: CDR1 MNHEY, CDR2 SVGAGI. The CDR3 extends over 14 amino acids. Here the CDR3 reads CASSPPRAGNTIYF.